The 23 T cell receptor beta chains in this list originate from one sample, sequenced in a study of T cell repertoires in cytomegalovirus infection. TCRdb reprocessed the reads with MiXCR, giving one entry per CDR3 protein. Among some 920,000 distinct CDR3 sequences listed, less than 35% were seen once. The antigens of these receptors remain unknown. Material: cultured CD8+ T cells from PBMCs, obtained from culture after CMV antigen stimulation. The receptors stem from a human donor in good health (CMV status not recorded). Some clones in this sample may be carry-over from other donors' samples.

This clonotype was observed a few times. V is TRBV6-5 and J is TRBJ2-4, with D unclear. This CDR3 comprises 16 residues. Germline V gene sequence: CDR1 MNHEY, CDR2 SVGAGI. Between the trimmed V and J ends, which lost 6 bases and 4 bases, there was a span of 19 bases. The CDR3 DNA reads as TGTGCCAGCAGCCCTATAACGGAAGGGATTAAAAACATTCAGTACTTC. Its protein is CASSPITEGIKNIQYF.

V and J are TRBV12-3 or TRBV12-4 and TRBJ1-2, with TRBD1 as a possible D gene (5 bases). The CDR3 has 15 residues. Trimming removed 1 base from V and 5 bases from J, with 14 bases in between. The CDR3 sequence: CASSLGAGWDYGYTF. DNA of the CDR3: TGTGCCAGCAGTTTAGGGGCAGGGTGGGATTATGGCTACACCTTC.

This clonotype was detected ten times or more. This chain uses TRBV7-2 with TRBJ2-7; D unclear. Germline CDR1 is SGHTA and CDR2 is FQGNSA. V lost 1 base and J 1 base, leaving 11 bases between the germline ends. The CDR3 sequence is 15 residues long. The DNA of the CDR3 is TGTGCCAGCAGCTTAGAGAGAGACATTTCCTACGAGCAGTACTTC. Translation: CASSLERDISYEQYF.

A few counts support this clonotype. The chain combines TRBV12-3 or TRBV12-4 with TRBJ2-2; 8 bases match TRBD1. CDR3 length: 15 residues. J gave up 6 bases and V 0 bases, and 3 bases lay outside the gene matches. CDR3 loop: CASSLAQDRAGELFF. Written as DNA, the CDR3 is TGTGCCAGCAGTTTAGCCCAGGACAGGGCCGGGGAGCTGTTTTTT.

This clonotype appeared a few times. The J gene is TRBJ2-5, the V gene TRBV6-2 or TRBV6-3, with 12 positions matching TRBD1. Germline values: CDR1 MNHEY, CDR2 SVGEGT. The CDR3 totals 16 residues. V dropped 2 bases and J dropped 5; count of bases not matched to a gene: 6. The CDR3 reads CASSYEGQGAAETQYF. CDR3 nucleotide sequence: TGTGCCAGCAGTTACGAGGGACAGGGGGCCGCGGAGACCCAGTACTTC.

This clonotype occurred a few times. A read error may produce the germline difference seen at one junction end. This chain uses TRBV7-7 with TRBJ2-1, with 14 bases aligning to TRBD2. The germline CDR1 and CDR2 sequences are SSHAT and FNYEAQ (reference sequence). This CDR3 has 15 residues. The CDR3, as DNA: TGTGCTAGCAGCTTTCGACTAGCGGGGGGGCACGAGCAGTTCTTC. It specifies CASSFRLAGGHEQFF.

The chain uses TRBV27 and TRBJ2-2, with TRBD2 identical over 12 bases. The CDR3 covers 17 residues. In germline, CDR1 is MNHEY, CDR2 SMNVEV (reference sequence). V was clipped by 5 bases and J by 3 bases; unmatched bases: 7. The CDR3 spells CASSPGLAGSDTGELFF. The CDR3 nucleotides are TGTGCCAGCAGTCCCGGACTAGCGGGGTCGGACACCGGGGAGCTGTTTTTT.

The chain combines TRBV28 with TRBJ2-1; 12 nucleotides line up with TRBD2. Germline-derived CDR1 and CDR2 are MDHEN and SYDVKM. The CDR3 sequence is 14 residues long. The junction had 2 bases not matched to a gene; V was cut back by 4 bases and J by 7 bases. The CDR3: CASSWTSGINEQFF. The CDR3 DNA reads as TGTGCCAGCAGTTGGACTAGCGGGATTAATGAGCAGTTCTTC.

J is TRBJ2-6 and V is TRBV12-5, with TRBD1 as a possible D gene (6 bases). Germline CDR1 is LGHNT and CDR2 is FRNRAP. V was trimmed by 4 bases and J by 0 bases, leaving 16 bases between them. The CDR3 is 18 amino acids. The CDR3 loop reads CASGWTAPSPSGANVLTF. In DNA form, the CDR3 reads TGTGCTAGTGGTTGGACAGCCCCTTCACCCTCTGGGGCCAACGTCCTGACTTTC.

V usage is TRBV12-3 or TRBV12-4 and J usage is TRBJ1-6; D not resolved. The CDR3 totals 13 residues. The germline V and J ends were trimmed by 2 bases and 12 bases, with 11 bases remaining between them. In DNA, the CDR3 is TGTGCCAGCAGTTTAAAGGGCGCCCGACCCCTCCACTTT. Amino acids: CASSLKGARPLHF.

Only a few counts were recorded for this clonotype. The rearrangement links TRBV7-9 to TRBJ2-5; the match to TRBD2 covers 8 bases. Germline V lookup: CDR1 SEHNR, CDR2 FQNEAQ (reference sequence). V trimming: 5 bases; J trimming: 1 base; junction bases outside the gene matches: 18. The length of the CDR3 is 19 residues. Here the CDR3 reads CASSHTVTSGSKSQETQYF. CDR3 coding DNA: TGTGCCAGCAGCCACACCGTCACTAGCGGCTCTAAGAGCCAAGAGACCCAGTACTTC.

This clonotype was observed at least ten times. CDR3 in amino acids: CASSINRDRNQPQHF. As DNA, the CDR3 is TGTGCCAGCAGCATAAACCGGGACAGAAATCAGCCCCAGCATTTT. The gene calls are TRBV7-2 and TRBJ1-5, with 7 bases identical to TRBD1. Trimming removed 5 bases from V and 4 bases from J; junction bases left unmatched: 8. Germline V gene data show CDR1 as SGHTA and CDR2 as FQGNSA. The CDR3 is 15 residues long.

V and J are TRBV5-4 and TRBJ2-6; D not certain. Germline V lookup: CDR1 SGHNT, CDR2 YYREEE (reference sequence). CDR3 length equals 18 residues. V lost 4 bases and J 0 bases, leaving 17 bases between the germline ends. CDR3 sequence (DNA): TGTGCCAGCAGCACCGGACCGACGGATTACTCTGGGGCCAACGTCCTGACTTTC. This codes for CASSTGPTDYSGANVLTF.

This clonotype was observed many times. The rearrangement links TRBV12-3 or TRBV12-4 to TRBJ2-3; D assignment may be TRBD1 or TRBD2 (5 bases each). This CDR3 region has 15 residues. The V end was cut by 2 bases, the J end by 4 bases, with 13 bases between. The CDR3 bases are TGTGCCAGCAGTTTAAGGGGAGCCCTCGCAGATACGCAGTATTTT. This codes for CASSLRGALADTQYF.

V gene TRBV4-3 combines with J gene TRBJ2-2; D uncertain. Per the germline V gene, CDR1 is LGHNA and CDR2 is YSLEER. Trimming cost V 1 base and J 7 bases, with 13 bases left between them. The CDR3 is made up of 15 amino acids. CDR3 bases: TGCGCCAGCAGCCAAGGAGGCCTAGGTGGCGGGGAGCTGTTTTTT. It is translated as CASSQGGLGGGELFF.

The gene calls are TRBV11-2 and TRBJ2-3; 7 nucleotides align to TRBD2. This CDR3 is 14 amino acids long. Trimming cost V 7 bases and J 3 bases; bases outside gene matches: 7. Germline CDR1 and CDR2: SGHAT and FQNNGV. CDR3 sequence reads: CASTWGGRTDTQYF. In DNA, the CDR3 is TGTGCCAGCACCTGGGGGGGTCGGACAGATACGCAGTATTTT.

This clonotype was seen more than once but under ten times. This chain joins TRBV27 and TRBJ2-1, with 7 bases that match TRBD1. With 5 bases clipped from V and 5 bases from J, the junction kept 3 bases outside the gene matches. The CDR3 consists of 13 residues. The germline CDR1 and CDR2 sequences are MNHEY and SMNVEV (reference sequence). CDR3 loop: CASSGQAHNEQFF. CDR3 DNA sequence: TGTGCCAGCAGTGGACAGGCCCACAATGAGCAGTTCTTC.

CDR3 sequence (DNA): TGCGCCAGCAGCCAAGTGACAGCGCGGAATTCACCCCTCCACTTT. It codes for CASSQVTARNSPLHF. This chain links TRBV4-3 with TRBJ1-6; maybe TRBD1 (5 bases). The CDR3 extends over 15 amino acids. CDR1 and CDR2 (germline): LGHNA, YSLEER. V was cut by 1 base and J by 7 bases, with 11 bases left in between.

This clonotype was observed a few times. The chain is built from TRBV4-1 and TRBJ2-1; D is perhaps TRBD2 (6 bases). This CDR3 region has 15 residues. Deletions cut 0 bases from V and 10 bases from J, with 16 bases between. Looked up from germline, CDR1 is MGHRA and CDR2 is YSYEKL. CDR3 DNA: TGCGCCAGCAGCCAAGATAGCGGCTACGCGGGAGAGCAGTTCTTC. Translated: CASSQDSGYAGEQFF.

V is TRBV19 and J is TRBJ1-2, with D uncertain. Germline V CDR1 and CDR2: LNHDA, SQIVND (reference sequence). V was cut by 6 bases and J by 1 base, with 12 bases left in between. CDR3 length: 14 amino acids. CDR3 region: CASRGPLYNYGYTF. The CDR3 nucleotides are TGTGCCAGTAGAGGTCCACTCTATAACTATGGCTACACCTTC. The entire variable domain, with the rest obtained from reference TRBV19 and TRBJ1-2, is as follows: DGGITQSPKYLFRKEGQNVTLSCEQNLNHDAMYWYRQDPGQGLRLIYYSQIVNDFQKGDIAEGYSVSREKKESFPLTVTSAQKNPTAFYLCASRGPLYNYGYTFGSGTRLTVV.

The rearrangement uses TRBV3-1 and TRBJ1-1; D call uncertain. The CDR3 is 14 amino acids. V shed 0 bases and J shed 5 bases, with 10 bases lying between them. Germline CDR1 reads LGHDT; CDR2 reads YNNKEL (reference sequence). The CDR3 nucleotides read TGTGCCAGCAGCCAAGATCTGAAAGCGACTGAAGCTTTCTTT. This encodes CASSQDLKATEAFF.

The CDR3, as DNA: TGTGCCAGCAGGCAGGGTTCTCAGTACCTCCACTTT. Translation gives CASRQGSQYLHF. The J gene is TRBJ1-6, the V gene TRBV28; D may be TRBD1 (5 bases). V was shortened by 6 bases and J by 15 bases, with 15 bases between the two germline ends. This CDR3 comprises 12 residues. Germline V gives CDR1 MDHEN, CDR2 SYDVKM.

This clonotype was picked up one time. V and J are TRBV25-1 and TRBJ2-1; no clear D gene. This CDR3 region has 14 residues. V lost 2 bases, J lost 4 bases, and 9 bases lay in between. From germline, CDR1 is MGHDK and CDR2 SYGVNS. CDR3 loop: CASSETRTYNEQFF. Written as DNA, the CDR3 is TGTGCCAGCAGTGAAACCCGCACGTACAATGAGCAGTTCTTC.